This paragraph reports one T cell receptor (beta chain). The data belong to a study of human thymus T cells. The CDR3 covers 11 residues. The V end was cut by 0 bases, the J end by 8 bases, with 6 bases between. In germline, CDR1 is GTSNPN, CDR2 SVGIG (reference sequence). Here immunoSEQ multiplex PCR was the method, and the copy in TCRdb shows in-frame clones only, minus some. The sample yields tens of thousands of clones, 94% seen once. V and J are TRBV30 and TRBJ2-3; TRBD1 is a possible D gene (5 bases). The material sequenced was blood. This receptor was obtained from a boy under two years old with a congenital heart defect but otherwise immunologically healthy. The CDR3 nucleotides read TGTGCCTGGAGTGTAGGGGTTACGCAGTATTTT. This codes for CAWSVGVTQYF.